Listed here is a single T cell receptor beta chain. Antigen unknown. The study ran its PCR with 60 Vbeta and 13 Jbeta primers. The data were produced by immunoSEQ multiplex PCR, yet TCRdb's version contains in-frame clones alone and is incomplete. The sample lists over 95,000 clones; 74% were seen once. The sample originates from a study of cytomegalovirus exposure and HLA in healthy donors. Study observations and caveats: In vitro experiments confirmed that three CMV-associated chains were specific for CMV antigens. It has been reported that TCR beta sequences accurately predicted the HLA-A and HLA-B alleles of most subjects. V segments that were indistinguishable, TRBV6-2 and TRBV6-3 among them, were omitted from analysis. Association with HLA alleles at 0.05 false discovery rate was found for around 15,000 TCR beta sequences in a later analysis.

The CDR3 is 11 amino acids. Germline V gene data show CDR1 as LNHDA and CDR2 as SQIVND (reference sequence). V shed 4 bases and J shed 8 bases, with 5 bases lying between them. Sequencing was done on a sample of PBMCs. The chain has TRBV19 and TRBJ1-4; D ambiguous. The receptor was derived from a human donor in good health. CDR3 nucleotides: TGTGCCAGTAGTACCTTGGAAAAACTGTTTTTT. It codes for CASSTLEKLFF.